The 30 T cell receptor beta chains listed next were all sequenced from one sample in a study of cytomegalovirus exposure and HLA in healthy donors. 60 Vbeta and 13 Jbeta primers were used in PCR. Only in-frame clones appear in the TCRdb table, and some are missing; sequencing was by immunoSEQ multiplex PCR. The table lists 100,000 to 150,000 clones, 75% to 80% of them singletons. The specimen was PBMCs. Receptor source: an older woman in good health and CMV-seronegative.

Concerning this clone itself: One end of the junction varies from germline; a read error may be responsible. The chain employs TRBV4-1 and TRBJ2-4; 7 bases agree with TRBD1. Germline V lookup: CDR1 MGHRA, CDR2 YSYEKL. The CDR3 has 14 amino acids. The CDR3 reads CASSLDIGTADGHF. The DNA for the CDR3 is TGCGCCAGCAGCCTGGATATAGGGACAGCTGATGGCCACTTC.

The chain is built from TRBV6-1 and TRBJ1-5; D may be TRBD1 (5 bases). From germline, CDR1 is MNHNS and CDR2 SASEGT. Trimming took off 6 bases at V and 1 base at J, with 13 bases between the two ends. The CDR3 consists of 15 residues. CDR3 in amino acids: CASSPQGGSNQPQHF. DNA for the CDR3: TGTGCCAGCAGCCCCCAGGGAGGAAGCAATCAGCCCCAGCATTTT.

This chain joins TRBV7-9 and TRBJ2-2; 13 bases map to TRBD2. The length of the CDR3 is 17 residues. J gave up 1 base and V 1 base, and 0 bases lay outside the gene matches. In germline, CDR1 is SEHNR, CDR2 FQNEAQ (reference sequence). The CDR3 DNA follows: TGTGCCAGCAGCTTAGGGACTAGCGGGAGGAACACCGGGGAGCTGTTTTTT. Translating it yields CASSLGTSGRNTGELFF.

This clone is a singleton in its sample. The chain has TRBV6-5 and TRBJ2-7; D gene ambiguous. V lost 2 bases and J lost 7, with 9 bases in between. The CDR3 has 12 amino acids. From germline, CDR1 is MNHEY and CDR2 SVGAGI. The CDR3 sequence is CASSYPSGEQYF. The CDR3 region has the DNA TGTGCCAGCAGTTACCCATCGGGTGAGCAGTACTTC.

In regard to this clone: At one end, the junction sequence differs from germline, possibly due to a read error. V and J are TRBV19 and TRBJ1-3, with TRBD1 as a possible D gene (5 bases). CDR1 and CDR2 (germline): LNHDA, SQIVND (reference sequence). The CDR3 is made up of 17 amino acids. CDR3 in amino acids: CASSIGLGRTGGNTIHF. CDR3 nucleotides: TGTGCCAGTAGTATTGGGCTCGGCCGTACAGGTGGAAACACCATACATTTT.

V and J are TRBV10-2 and TRBJ1-1, with D unresolved. With 7 bases removed from V and 1 base from J, the gap between germline ends came to 4 bases. Germline V gene lookup returns CDR1 WSHSY and CDR2 SAAADI. The CDR3 has 11 residues. CDR3 coding DNA: TGCGCCAGCAACGGGAACACTGAAGCTTTCTTT. Amino acid sequence: CASNGNTEAFF.

This chain links TRBV7-3 with TRBJ2-2, with 7 bases lining up with TRBD1. This CDR3 has 15 amino acids. The germline V gene encodes CDR1 SGHTA and CDR2 FQGTGA. Unmatched junction bases numbered 7, after V lost 0 bases and J lost 9 bases. The CDR3 is CASSLTGTAGRELFF. In nucleotides, the CDR3 is TGTGCCAGCAGCTTAACCGGGACAGCAGGCCGGGAGCTGTTTTTT.

The chain is built from TRBV28 and TRBJ1-4; TRBD1 might be the D (6 bases). V was cut by 2 bases and J by 7 bases, with 14 bases left in between. CDR3 size: 15 residues. Looked up from germline, CDR1 is MDHEN and CDR2 is SYDVKM. CDR3 bases: TGTGCCAGCAGTTTACCAGGGGTGGGTCTTGAAAAACTGTTTTTT. This encodes CASSLPGVGLEKLFF.

J is TRBJ2-7 and V is TRBV5-1; 8 bases align to TRBD1. The CDR3 is 13 amino acids. CDR1 is SGHRS, CDR2 YFSETQ, per germline. V gave up 3 bases and J gave up 7 bases; unmatched junction bases: 6. CDR3 nucleotides: TGCGCCAGCAGCTCGGACAGGGCGAGAGAGCAGTACTTC. As protein: CASSSDRAREQYF. The whole variable domain, remainder taken from reference TRBV5-1 and TRBJ2-7, is KAGVTQTPRYLIKTRGQQVTLSCSPISGHRSVSWYQQTPGQGLQFLFEYFSETQRNKGNFPGRFSGRQFSNSRSEMNVSTLELGDSALYLCASSSDRAREQYFGPGTRLTVT.

This chain uses TRBV9 with TRBJ2-2; 12 bases are shared with TRBD2. This CDR3 spans 17 amino acids. Germline loops: CDR1 SGDLS, CDR2 YYNGEE. Unmatched junction bases numbered 2, after V lost 2 bases and J lost 0 bases. CDR3 DNA: TGTGCCAGCAGCGTGACTAGCGGGGGTACGAACACCGGGGAGCTGTTTTTT. Translation: CASSVTSGGTNTGELFF.

The chain uses TRBV5-1 and TRBJ2-3, with TRBD2 identical over 13 bases. The CDR3 is 16 residues long. J lost 5 bases, V lost 5 bases, and 8 bases had no gene match. Germline CDR1 SGHRS, CDR2 YFSETQ. The CDR3 spells CASRLRTSGSGDTQYF. The CDR3 DNA follows: TGCGCCAGCAGACTTAGGACTAGCGGGAGTGGAGATACGCAGTATTTT.

The chain employs TRBV7-9 and TRBJ2-3; tentatively, D is TRBD2 (6 bases). The germline V gene has CDR1 SEHNR and CDR2 FQNEAQ (reference sequence). This CDR3 comprises 15 residues. V was trimmed by 5 bases and J by 2 bases, leaving 14 bases between them. DNA for the CDR3: TGTGCCAGCAGCCTCCGGGAGAGGTACACAGATACGCAGTATTTT. Its protein product is CASSLRERYTDTQYF. The complete variable domain, with remaining parts taken from reference TRBV7-9 and TRBJ2-3, reads DTGVSQNPRHKITKRGQNVTFRCDPISEHNRLYWYRQTLGQGPEFLTYFQNEAQLEKSRLLSDRFSAERPKGSFSTLEIQRTEQGDSAMYLCASSLRERYTDTQYFGPGTRLTVL.

The chain combines TRBV5-5 with TRBJ1-5; maybe TRBD1 (6 bases). Germline V gives CDR1 SGHKS, CDR2 YYEKEE (reference sequence). The CDR3 sequence is 15 residues long. V lost 0 bases and J lost 2, with 9 bases in between. CDR3 bases: TGTGCCAGCAGCTTGGCAGGGGATCGCAATCAGCCCCAGCATTTT. As protein: CASSLAGDRNQPQHF.

This clone appeared a few times. The rearrangement uses TRBV20-1 and TRBJ2-7; weak D call: TRBD2 (5 bases). V lost 4 bases and J 6 bases, leaving 10 bases between the germline ends. Germline V gene sequence: CDR1 DFQATT, CDR2 SNEGSKA (reference sequence). The CDR3 runs to 11 residues. The CDR3 DNA is TGCAGTGCTAAGAGACGGGGCGAGCAGTACTTC. Translated, it gives CSAKRRGEQYF.

The chain combines TRBV4-1 with TRBJ2-1; 8 bases line up with TRBD2. After removal of 0 bases from V and 5 bases from J, the junction contained 3 bases not matched to a gene. The CDR3 covers 15 residues. Germline CDR1 and CDR2: MGHRA and YSYEKL. The CDR3: CASSQDGLADNEQFF. The CDR3 coding sequence is TGCGCCAGCAGCCAAGATGGACTAGCAGACAATGAGCAGTTCTTC.

The chain combines TRBV10-3 with TRBJ2-2; 8 bases match TRBD1. Germline V gives CDR1 ENHRY, CDR2 SYGVKD. J was trimmed by 3 bases and V by 3 bases; bases with no gene match: 12. The CDR3 is 18 amino acids. The CDR3 sequence is CAISDPLFQGAYTGELFF. The CDR3 DNA reads TGTGCCATCAGTGATCCTCTCTTCCAGGGGGCTTACACCGGGGAGCTGTTTTTT.

The chain uses TRBV7-6 and TRBJ2-1, with 9 bases aligning to TRBD2. The germline CDR1 and CDR2 sequences are SGHVS and FNYEAQ. The CDR3 runs 15 residues. With V trimmed by 1 base and J by 7 bases, 5 bases remained unmatched. CDR3 region: CASSLVPSGINEQFF. In nucleotides, the CDR3 is TGTGCCAGCAGCTTAGTTCCTAGCGGGATTAATGAGCAGTTCTTC.

V usage is TRBV5-1 and J usage is TRBJ2-3, with 7 bases aligning to TRBD2. This CDR3 contains 14 residues. The V segment lost 4 bases and the J segment 0 bases; nucleotides outside the gene matches: 2. Germline CDR1 and CDR2: SGHRS and YFSETQ. CDR3 loop: CASSHSGSTDTQYF. The CDR3 nucleotides read TGCGCCAGCAGCCATAGCGGGAGCACAGATACGCAGTATTTT.

This rearrangement joins TRBV6-1 to TRBJ2-7; TRBD2 matches at 12 bases. The J segment lost 3 bases and the V segment lost 4 bases, leaving 7 bases of the junction unmatched. The CDR3 is made up of 16 amino acids. Per the germline V gene, CDR1 is MNHNS and CDR2 is SASEGT. The CDR3: CASSVLLAGGVYEQYF. The CDR3, as DNA: TGTGCCAGCAGTGTTTTACTAGCGGGAGGTGTCTACGAGCAGTACTTC.

This clone was found a few times. V and J are TRBV9 and TRBJ2-7; perhaps TRBD1 as D (6 bases). Trimming took 0 bases from V and 3 from J, leaving 16 bases between them. Looked up from germline, CDR1 is SGDLS and CDR2 is YYNGEE. The CDR3 has 16 residues. The DNA of the CDR3 is TGTGCCAGCAGCGTAGGGGGACAAGGGGGTATCTACGAGCAGTACTTC. Protein product: CASSVGGQGGIYEQYF.

V is TRBV4-1 and J is TRBJ2-4; weak D call: TRBD2 (6 bases). CDR3 length: 17 residues. With 0 bases removed from V and 2 bases from J, the gap between germline ends came to 14 bases. Germline V gene sequence: CDR1 MGHRA, CDR2 YSYEKL. The CDR3 DNA sequence: TGCGCCAGCAGCCAAGATCCGGGGCGGGGAACCAAAAACATTCAGTACTTC. Amino acids: CASSQDPGRGTKNIQYF.

The V and J genes are TRBV27 and TRBJ2-3, with 12 bases matching TRBD2. Germline V gene data show CDR1 as MNHEY and CDR2 as SMNVEV (reference sequence). This CDR3 is built from 18 residues. V shed 2 bases and J 5 bases; nucleotides not matched to a gene: 11. This chain's CDR3 is CASSLRPMTSGGRDTQYF. CDR3 DNA: TGTGCCAGCAGTTTACGACCGATGACTAGCGGGGGTCGAGATACGCAGTATTTT.

The chain has TRBV7-9 and TRBJ2-2; 8 nucleotides match TRBD1. The CDR3 runs to 17 residues. The germline V gene has CDR1 SEHNR and CDR2 FQNEAQ (reference sequence). J was trimmed by 0 bases and V by 5 bases; bases with no gene match: 8. The CDR3: CASSEHPGGANTGELFF. CDR3 sequence (DNA): TGTGCCAGCAGCGAACACCCAGGGGGCGCGAACACCGGGGAGCTGTTTTTT.

The J gene is TRBJ2-7, the V gene TRBV7-9, with 13 bases that match TRBD2. Germline V gene sequence: CDR1 SEHNR, CDR2 FQNEAQ (reference sequence). With V trimmed by 4 bases and J by 3 bases, 9 bases remained unmatched. This CDR3 spans 17 amino acids. The CDR3 coding sequence is TGTGCCAGCAGCTCAGGACTAGCGGGAGTCAATCACTACGAGCAGTACTTC. Protein product: CASSSGLAGVNHYEQYF.

The V call is TRBV2, the J call TRBJ1-4, with 9 bases identical to TRBD1. After removal of 6 bases from V and 7 bases from J, the junction contained 6 bases not matched to a gene. There are 14 residues in the CDR3. CDR1 and CDR2 (germline): SNHLY, FYNNEI. CDR3 sequence reads: CASSGQGFGEKLFF. CDR3 DNA: TGTGCCAGCAGCGGACAGGGGTTCGGTGAAAAACTGTTTTTT.

The chain links TRBV6-5 to TRBJ2-3; maybe TRBD2 (6 bases). CDR3 length equals 14 residues. Germline V gene lookup returns CDR1 MNHEY and CDR2 SVGAGI. The V end was cut by 6 bases, the J end by 2 bases, with 12 bases between. The CDR3 coding sequence is TGTGCCAGCAGGCAGGGACTGCTCACAGATACGCAGTATTTT. Translating gives CASRQGLLTDTQYF.

This clone was recorded a few times. The chain joins TRBV4-2 to TRBJ2-1; 12 positions agree with TRBD2. In germline, CDR1 is LGHNA, CDR2 YNFKEQ. Unmatched junction bases numbered 8, after V lost 4 bases and J lost 7 bases. CDR3 length: 16 residues. The CDR3 here is CASSLTSGRSGNEQFF. In nucleotides, the CDR3 is TGTGCCAGCAGCCTCACTAGCGGGAGGAGTGGAAATGAGCAGTTCTTC.

J is TRBJ2-7 and V is TRBV28; D possibly corresponds to TRBD2 (5 bases). The germline V and J ends were trimmed by 2 bases and 3 bases, with 11 bases remaining between them. Germline V gives CDR1 MDHEN, CDR2 SYDVKM. The CDR3 runs 14 residues. The DNA of the CDR3 is TGTGCCAGCAGTTTAGCTTCGGGGATCTACGAGCAGTACTTC. It yields the protein CASSLASGIYEQYF.

V and J are TRBV5-8 and TRBJ1-2; TRBD1 aligns across 9 bases. This CDR3 region has 14 residues. Per germline, CDR1 SGHTS and CDR2 YDEGEE. The V gene end was trimmed by 6 bases and the J gene end by 1 base; junction bases not matched to a gene: 4. CDR3 residues: CASNRDRVNYGYTF. CDR3 nucleotides: TGTGCCAGCAACCGGGACAGGGTTAACTATGGCTACACCTTC.

The J gene is TRBJ2-7, the V gene TRBV28, with TRBD2 as a possible D gene (6 bases). This CDR3 comprises 15 residues. The V end was cut by 7 bases, the J end by 3 bases, with 19 bases between. Germline lookup yields CDR1 MDHEN and CDR2 SYDVKM. The DNA of the CDR3 is TGTGCCAGCACCCTGCGGTGGCAGGGACTCTACGAGCAGTACTTC. Residues: CASTLRWQGLYEQYF.